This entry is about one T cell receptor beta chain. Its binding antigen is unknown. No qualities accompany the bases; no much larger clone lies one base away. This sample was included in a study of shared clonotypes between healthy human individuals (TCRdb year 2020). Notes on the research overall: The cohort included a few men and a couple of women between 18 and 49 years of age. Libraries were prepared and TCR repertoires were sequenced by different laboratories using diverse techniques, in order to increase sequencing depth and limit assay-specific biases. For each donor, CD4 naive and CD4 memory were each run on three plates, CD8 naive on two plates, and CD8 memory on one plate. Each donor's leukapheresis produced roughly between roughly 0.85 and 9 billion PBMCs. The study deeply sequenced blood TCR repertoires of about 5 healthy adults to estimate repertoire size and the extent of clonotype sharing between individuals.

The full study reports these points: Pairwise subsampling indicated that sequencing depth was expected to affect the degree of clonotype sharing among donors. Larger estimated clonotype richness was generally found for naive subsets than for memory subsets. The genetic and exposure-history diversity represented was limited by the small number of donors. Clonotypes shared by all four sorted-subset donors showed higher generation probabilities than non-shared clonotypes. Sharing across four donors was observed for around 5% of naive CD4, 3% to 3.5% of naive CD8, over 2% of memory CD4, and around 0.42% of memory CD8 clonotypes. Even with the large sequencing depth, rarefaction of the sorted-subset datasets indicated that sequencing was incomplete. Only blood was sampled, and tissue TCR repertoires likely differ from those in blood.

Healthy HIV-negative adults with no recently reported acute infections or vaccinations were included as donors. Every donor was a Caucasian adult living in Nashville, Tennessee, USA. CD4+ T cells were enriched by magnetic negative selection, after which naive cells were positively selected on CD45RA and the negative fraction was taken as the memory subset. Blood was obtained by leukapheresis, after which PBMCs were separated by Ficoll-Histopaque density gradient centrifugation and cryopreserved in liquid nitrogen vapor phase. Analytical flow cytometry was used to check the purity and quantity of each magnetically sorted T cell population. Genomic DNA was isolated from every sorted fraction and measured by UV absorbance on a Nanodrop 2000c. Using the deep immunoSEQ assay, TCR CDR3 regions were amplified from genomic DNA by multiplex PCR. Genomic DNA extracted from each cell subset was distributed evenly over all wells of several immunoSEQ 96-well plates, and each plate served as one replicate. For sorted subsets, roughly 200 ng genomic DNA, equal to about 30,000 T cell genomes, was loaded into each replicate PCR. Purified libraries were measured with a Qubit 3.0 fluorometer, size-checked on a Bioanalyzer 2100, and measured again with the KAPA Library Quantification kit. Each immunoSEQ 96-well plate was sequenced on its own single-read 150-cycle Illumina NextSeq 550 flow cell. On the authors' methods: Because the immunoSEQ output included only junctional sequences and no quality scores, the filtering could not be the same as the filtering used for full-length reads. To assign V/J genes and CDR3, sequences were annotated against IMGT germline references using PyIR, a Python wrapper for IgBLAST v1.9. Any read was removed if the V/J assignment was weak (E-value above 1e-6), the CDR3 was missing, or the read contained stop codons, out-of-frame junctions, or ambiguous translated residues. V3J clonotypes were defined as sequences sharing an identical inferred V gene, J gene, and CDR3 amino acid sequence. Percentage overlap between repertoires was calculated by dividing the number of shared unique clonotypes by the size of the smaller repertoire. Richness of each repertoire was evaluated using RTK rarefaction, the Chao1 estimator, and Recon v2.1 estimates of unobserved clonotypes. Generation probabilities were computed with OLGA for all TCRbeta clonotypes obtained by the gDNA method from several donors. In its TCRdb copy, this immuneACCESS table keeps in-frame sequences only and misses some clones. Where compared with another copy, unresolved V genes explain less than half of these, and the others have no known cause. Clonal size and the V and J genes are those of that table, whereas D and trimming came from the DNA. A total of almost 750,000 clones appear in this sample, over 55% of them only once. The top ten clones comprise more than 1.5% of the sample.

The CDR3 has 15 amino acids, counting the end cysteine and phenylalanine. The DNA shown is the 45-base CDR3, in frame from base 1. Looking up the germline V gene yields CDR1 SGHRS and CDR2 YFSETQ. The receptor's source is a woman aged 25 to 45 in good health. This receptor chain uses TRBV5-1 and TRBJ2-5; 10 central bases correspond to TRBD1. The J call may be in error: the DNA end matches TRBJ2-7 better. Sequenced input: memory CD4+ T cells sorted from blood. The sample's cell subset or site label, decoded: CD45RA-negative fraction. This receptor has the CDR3 CASSPGRTGGYEQYF. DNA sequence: TGCGCCAGCAGTCCCGGGAGGACAGGGGGCTACGAGCAGTACTTC.